Reported below is one T cell receptor (beta chain). Its target antigen remains unknown. No base-level quality is on record; no much larger clone is a single base apart. The donors were healthy, HIV-negative adults who had no recently reported acute infections or vaccinations. Only Caucasian adults living in Nashville, Tennessee, USA were represented among the donors. CD8 memory samples combined magnetically selected CD45RO+ cells with CCR7-negative CD45RA+ effector memory (TemRA) cells. Blood was obtained by leukapheresis, after which PBMCs were separated by Ficoll-Histopaque density gradient centrifugation and cryopreserved in liquid nitrogen vapor phase. Analytical flow cytometry was used to check the purity and quantity of each magnetically sorted T cell population. Genomic DNA was isolated from each sorted fraction and quantified by UV absorbance on a Nanodrop 2000c. The CDR3 contains 15 residues, cysteine and phenylalanine counted. Just the 45-base CDR3 DNA is kept, in frame starting at base 1. For CDR1 and CDR2, the germline V gene lists LGHNA and YSLEER. The germline V and J ends show losses of 4 bases and 2 bases respectively, and no gene match explains 6 bases of the junction.

The entry originates in a study of shared clonotypes between healthy human individuals (dated by TCRdb to 2020 to 2022). Looking at the study overall: A couple of women and three men aged 18 to 49 years were included in the cohort. For each donor, three plates each were used for CD4 naive and CD4 memory, two plates were used for CD8 naive, and one plate was used for CD8 memory. The study deeply sequenced blood TCR repertoires of about 5 healthy adults to estimate repertoire size and the extent of clonotype sharing between individuals. To increase sequencing depth and limit assay-specific biases, different laboratories used diverse techniques to prepare libraries and sequence TCR repertoires. Leukapheresis yielded between about 0.94 and 8.9 billion PBMCs per donor.

Using the deep immunoSEQ assay, TCR CDR3 regions were amplified from genomic DNA by multiplex PCR. Genomic DNA extracted from each cell subset was distributed evenly over all wells of several immunoSEQ 96-well plates, and each plate served as one replicate. Each replicate PCR for sorted subsets received roughly 0.2 ug genomic DNA, equal to tens of thousands of T cell genomes. Purified libraries were measured with a Qubit 3.0 fluorometer, size-checked on a Bioanalyzer 2100, and measured again with the KAPA Library Quantification kit. Each immunoSEQ 96-well plate was sequenced on its own single-read 150-cycle Illumina NextSeq 550 flow cell. The original methods were these. Because the immunoSEQ output held only junctional sequences and lacked quality scores, the filtering could not match the filtering applied to full-length reads. Sequences were annotated with PyIR, a Python wrapper for IgBLAST v1.9, using IMGT germline references to assign V/J genes and CDR3. Reads were removed for weak V/J assignments (E-value above 1e-6), missing CDR3, stop codons, out-of-frame junctions, or ambiguous translated residues. A V3J clonotype was defined by an identical inferred V gene, J gene, and CDR3 amino acid sequence. The percentage overlap between two repertoires was calculated by dividing the number of shared unique clonotypes by the size of the smaller repertoire. Richness of each repertoire was evaluated using RTK rarefaction, the Chao1 estimator, and Recon v2.1 estimates of unobserved clonotypes. OLGA was used to compute generation probabilities for all TCRbeta clonotypes that the gDNA method yielded from a few donors. The immuneACCESS repertoire file appears here via TCRdb, limited to in-frame rearrangements. These files lack a portion of the clones; in checked studies, under half of the deficit traces to unresolved V genes, and the cause of the others is not known. For V, J and clone size, that table is used; D and trimming come from the DNA. A total of about 690,000 clones appear in this sample, about 92% of them only once. The top ten constitute about 34% of the sample.

Paper-wide results and their limitations: About 5% of naive CD4, 3.5% of naive CD8, roughly 2.4% of memory CD4, and more than 0.35% of memory CD8 clonotypes were shared across several donors. Pairwise subsampling led to the expectation that sequencing depth would affect the degree of clonotype sharing among donors. Incomplete sequencing was indicated by rarefaction of sorted-subset datasets, despite the large sequencing depth. Clonotypes shared by all four sorted-subset donors showed higher generation probabilities than non-shared clonotypes. Naive subsets generally had larger estimated clonotype richness than memory subsets did. The small number of donors limited the genetic and exposure-history diversity represented. Sampling was restricted to blood, and TCR repertoires in tissue are likely to differ from TCR repertoires in blood.

Sequencing used memory CD8+ T cells from PBMCs. The intended sense of this specimen's cell subset or site label: CD45RO+ cells pooled with CCR7-negative TemRA cells. The sequence was collected from a young man in good health. Some clones in this sample may be carry-over from other donors' samples. The rearranged chain carries TRBV4-3 and TRBJ2-7; TRBD1 lines up with 9 middle nucleotides. The sequenced DNA is TGCGCCAGCAGCCGGACCGGGACAGGGCCCTACGAGCAGTACTTC. Its translation is CASSRTGTGPYEQYF.